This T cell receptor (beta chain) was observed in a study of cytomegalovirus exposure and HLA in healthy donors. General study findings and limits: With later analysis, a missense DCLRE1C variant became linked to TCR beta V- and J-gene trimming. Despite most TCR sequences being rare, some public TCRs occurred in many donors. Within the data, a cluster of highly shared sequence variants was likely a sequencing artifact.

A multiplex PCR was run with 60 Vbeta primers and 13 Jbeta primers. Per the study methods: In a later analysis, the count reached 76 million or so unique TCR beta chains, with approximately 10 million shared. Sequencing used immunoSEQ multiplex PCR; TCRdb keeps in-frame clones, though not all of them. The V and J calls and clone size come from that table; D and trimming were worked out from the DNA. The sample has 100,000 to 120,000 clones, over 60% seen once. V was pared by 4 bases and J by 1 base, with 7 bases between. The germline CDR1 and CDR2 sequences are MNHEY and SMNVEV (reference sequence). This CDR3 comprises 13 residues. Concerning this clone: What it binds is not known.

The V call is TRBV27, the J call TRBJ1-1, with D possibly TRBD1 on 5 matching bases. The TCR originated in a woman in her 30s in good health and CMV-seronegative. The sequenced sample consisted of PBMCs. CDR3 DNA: TGTGCCAGCAGTTGGCAGGGGAACACTGAAGCTTTCTTT. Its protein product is CASSWQGNTEAFF.